This TCR beta chain was sequenced for a study of CD8 T cells in ankylosing spondylitis. Study-level points and caveats: Researchers reportedly found disease-linked clones significantly enriched in matched ankylosing spondylitis synovial fluid. A motif of several highly homologous TCR beta variants was seen as apparently characteristic of ankylosing spondylitis blood.

Germline CDR1 MNHEY, CDR2 SMNVEV (reference sequence). The CDR3 consists of 14 residues. V lost 3 bases, J lost 4 bases, and 4 bases stayed unmatched. This clonotype has more than one count but fewer than ten. Its antigen is undetermined. TCRdb ran MiXCR on the 5' RACE reads and lists one entry per CDR3 protein. The sample shows about 500,000 distinct CDR3 sequences, about an eighth of them seen only once. The specimen sequenced was blood, either unsorted or a sorted T cell fraction (not recorded which). The source of this sequence is a male donor with ankylosing spondylitis. The rearrangement uses TRBV27 and TRBJ1-2; 8 nucleotides align to TRBD1. CDR3 DNA: TGTGCCAGCAGTTTCGGACAGGGTGGCTATGGCTACACCTTC. This encodes CASSFGQGGYGYTF.